The 27 T cell receptor beta chains below all came from one sample that was sequenced in a study of blood T cell repertoires in COVID-19. TCRdb's copy holds only in-frame clones and misses some; the assay was immunoSEQ multiplex PCR. This sample has almost 95,000 clones, with about two thirds found just once. Sequencing used peripheral blood. The source of these receptors is a woman aged 55-75 years in a cohort sampled during active or convalescent COVID-19.

This clone was seen just once. This chain joins TRBV4-3 and TRBJ2-1; 9 positions agree with TRBD2. The germline V gene has CDR1 LGHNA and CDR2 YSLEER. The CDR3 is 19 residues long. V lost 0 bases to trimming and J lost 10 bases; unmatched junction nucleotides: 19. The CDR3 sequence is CASSQDRGLAGTPLEEQFF. Written as DNA, the CDR3 is TGCGCCAGCAGCCAAGATCGTGGGCTAGCGGGGACCCCTTTGGAGGAGCAGTTCTTC.

The chain links TRBV19 to TRBJ2-5; D is uncertain. The CDR3 runs 13 residues. In germline, CDR1 is LNHDA, CDR2 SQIVND (reference sequence). Trimming pared 3 bases from V and 1 base from J, leaving 6 bases between. CDR3 sequence: CASSIQFQETQYF. Written as DNA, the CDR3 is TGTGCCAGTAGTATCCAATTCCAAGAGACCCAGTACTTC.

The chain combines TRBV28 with TRBJ2-1; D is undetermined. Looked up from germline, CDR1 is MDHEN and CDR2 is SYDVKM. This CDR3 has 19 amino acids. With 5 bases removed from V and 4 bases from J, the gap between germline ends came to 27 bases. The DNA of the CDR3 is TGTGCCAGCAGTCTCCGACTCACAAACCCATATACAAGATACAATGAGCAGTTCTTC. This codes for CASSLRLTNPYTRYNEQFF.

This chain joins TRBV13 and TRBJ2-1, with 13 bases fitting TRBD2. This CDR3 spans 16 amino acids. In germline, CDR1 is PRHDT, CDR2 FYEKMQ (reference sequence). J gave up 2 bases and V 5 bases, and 3 bases lay outside the gene matches. This CDR3 reads CASSPLAGGTYNEQFF. CDR3 coding DNA: TGTGCCAGCAGCCCACTAGCGGGGGGGACCTACAATGAGCAGTTCTTC.

The chain joins TRBV7-2 to TRBJ2-5; 16 nucleotides line up with TRBD2. CDR1 and CDR2 (germline): SGHTA, FQGNSA. The CDR3 is made up of 17 amino acids. After removal of 6 bases from V and 5 bases from J, the junction contained 9 bases not matched to a gene. The CDR3 nucleotides read TGTGCCAGCAGTCGGGACAGGGGACTAGCGGGGGGGGAGACCCAGTACTTC. Translating gives CASSRDRGLAGGETQYF.

The CDR3 spells CASREGPLSGEQYF. DNA for the CDR3: TGTGCCAGCAGGGAAGGACCCCTAAGCGGGGAGCAGTACTTC. This chain uses TRBV27 with TRBJ2-7; weak D call: TRBD2 (6 bases). Germline-derived CDR1 and CDR2 are MNHEY and SMNVEV (reference sequence). V was shortened by 6 bases and J by 7 bases, with 19 bases between the two germline ends. The CDR3 sequence is 14 residues long.

A note on this clone: One end of the junction does not line up with germline, which may come from a read error. The chain couples TRBV6-5 to TRBJ2-1; D is perhaps TRBD2 (6 bases). This CDR3 comprises 15 residues. The germline V gene encodes CDR1 MNHEY and CDR2 SVGAGI. In nucleotides, the CDR3 is TGTGCCAGCAATTACGACGGGAGCTCCTACAATGAGCAGTTCTTC. Amino acid sequence: CASNYDGSSYNEQFF.

This clone has a handful of counts. The chain uses TRBV19 and TRBJ1-2, with a tentative D call TRBD1 (6 bases). V was cut by 5 bases and J by 6 bases, with 16 bases left in between. The CDR3 consists of 14 residues. Germline V gene sequence: CDR1 LNHDA, CDR2 SQIVND (reference sequence). As DNA, the CDR3 is TGTGCCAGTAGTTTGGAACAGGGCGATAATGGCTACACCTTC. Translating it yields CASSLEQGDNGYTF. The whole variable domain, filled in from reference TRBV19 and TRBJ1-2, reads DGGITQSPKYLFRKEGQNVTLSCEQNLNHDAMYWYRQDPGQGLRLIYYSQIVNDFQKGDIAEGYSVSREKKESFPLTVTSAQKNPTAFYLCASSLEQGDNGYTFGSGTRLTVV.

This chain links TRBV29-1 with TRBJ2-7; 8 bases line up with TRBD1. V shed 7 bases and J 4 bases; nucleotides not matched to a gene: 12. The CDR3 runs 14 residues. Per the germline V gene, CDR1 is SQVTM and CDR2 is ANQGSEA. CDR3 coding DNA: TGCAGCGCTGGTGGTGGGGACAGGCCTTACGAGCAGTACTTC. This translates into CSAGGGDRPYEQYF.

This chain joins TRBV5-4 and TRBJ2-1; D remains ambiguous. CDR1 SGHNT and CDR2 YYREEE come from the germline V gene (reference sequence). CDR3 length: 13 residues. With 0 bases removed from V and 4 bases from J, the gap between germline ends came to 5 bases. The CDR3 loop reads CASSLVAYNEQFF. DNA of the CDR3: TGTGCCAGCAGCTTGGTGGCTTACAATGAGCAGTTCTTC.

This clone was seen only once. The rearrangement joins TRBV24-1 to TRBJ1-6, with 9 nucleotides matching TRBD1. The J segment lost 6 bases and the V segment lost 7 bases, leaving 0 bases of the junction unmatched. The CDR3 is made up of 13 amino acids. CDR1 is KGHDR, CDR2 SFDVKD, per germline. CDR3 coding DNA: TGTGCCACCAGACAGGGGGCTAATTCACCCCTCCACTTT. Its protein product is CATRQGANSPLHF.

This clone has a single count. This chain connects TRBV19 to TRBJ2-6; unclear D gene. CDR3 length equals 15 residues. From germline, CDR1 is LNHDA and CDR2 SQIVND (reference sequence). With 6 bases removed from V and 3 bases from J, the gap between germline ends came to 12 bases. For the CDR3, the DNA is TGTGCCAGTAGCCACTCCGGGTATGGGGCCAACGTCCTGACTTTC. This encodes CASSHSGYGANVLTF.

V and J are TRBV7-2 and TRBJ2-5; 9 bases are a match to TRBD2. Trimming removed 1 base from V and 2 bases from J; junction bases left unmatched: 8. CDR1 SGHTA and CDR2 FQGNSA come from the germline V gene. This CDR3 spans 17 amino acids. The CDR3 region has the DNA TGTGCCAGCAGCTTAGTTGAGGGACTAGCAGTTCAAGAGACCCAGTACTTC. Encoded protein: CASSLVEGLAVQETQYF.

For the CDR3, the DNA is TGCGCCAGCAGCTTGGCCGGCAGGGGAAGCCAGCCCCAGCATTTT. It is translated as CASSLAGRGSQPQHF. This rearrangement joins TRBV5-1 to TRBJ1-5; D is perhaps TRBD1 (6 bases). The CDR3 totals 15 residues. V lost 0 bases and J 7 bases, leaving 14 bases between the germline ends. Germline loops: CDR1 SGHRS, CDR2 YFSETQ.

This sequence joins TRBV30 and TRBJ2-4; the D gene is possibly TRBD2 (6 bases). CDR1 is GTSNPN, CDR2 SVGIG, per germline (reference sequence). Trimming left V 2 bases short and J 2 bases short, with 13 bases between. CDR3 length: 15 amino acids. The CDR3 DNA reads as TGTGCCTGGAGTAATGGACGGGGGACCAAAAACATTCAGTACTTC. Translating it yields CAWSNGRGTKNIQYF.

This clone was counted ten times or more. The V gene is TRBV19, the J gene TRBJ2-2, with 8 positions matching TRBD2. Germline CDR1 is LNHDA and CDR2 is SQIVND (reference sequence). The CDR3 has 17 amino acids. The junction had 13 bases not matched to a gene; V was cut back by 10 bases and J by 0 bases. The CDR3: CATSSFSGGPNTGELFF. The CDR3 bases are TGTGCCACATCCTCTTTCAGCGGGGGACCGAACACCGGGGAGCTGTTTTTT. Full variable domain (rest looked up from reference TRBV19 and TRBJ2-2): DGGITQSPKYLFRKEGQNVTLSCEQNLNHDAMYWYRQDPGQGLRLIYYSQIVNDFQKGDIAEGYSVSREKKESFPLTVTSAQKNPTAFYLCATSSFSGGPNTGELFFGEGSRLTVL.

The V gene is TRBV7-2, the J gene TRBJ2-4; D ambiguous. The CDR3 length is 11 residues. Germline loops: CDR1 SGHTA, CDR2 FQGNSA. Trimming pared 5 bases from V and 5 bases from J, leaving 4 bases between. The CDR3 spells CASSAENIQYF. CDR3 coding DNA: TGTGCCAGCAGCGCGGAAAACATTCAGTACTTC.

This clone showed up just once. The chain combines TRBV5-1 with TRBJ2-7; 7 positions agree with TRBD1. V was clipped by 0 bases and J by 3 bases; unmatched bases: 3. CDR1 is SGHRS, CDR2 YFSETQ, per germline. The CDR3 covers 14 residues. The CDR3 nucleotides read TGCGCCAGCAGCTTGGTCGGACAGGACTACGAGCAGTACTTC. As protein: CASSLVGQDYEQYF.

The chain joins TRBV19 to TRBJ2-5; a possible D gene is TRBD1 (6 bases). The CDR3 has 13 amino acids. Trimming removed 5 bases from V and 4 bases from J, with 11 bases in between. The germline V gene has CDR1 LNHDA and CDR2 SQIVND (reference sequence). The DNA for the CDR3 is TGTGCCAGTAGTCAAGGACAGTCAGAGACCCAGTACTTC. This codes for CASSQGQSETQYF.

The chain has TRBV10-3 and TRBJ2-7; 8 nucleotides match TRBD1. There are 15 residues in the CDR3. Trimming took 4 bases from V and 3 from J; bases not matched to a gene: 8. The germline gives CDR1 ENHRY, CDR2 SYGVKD. The DNA of the CDR3 is TGTGCCATCAGTGCTAATACAGGGGGTGGCTACGAGCAGTACTTC. It is translated as CAISANTGGGYEQYF.

V is TRBV2 and J is TRBJ1-6, with 8 bases fitting TRBD1. After removal of 6 bases from V and 13 bases from J, the junction contained 11 bases not matched to a gene. The CDR3 length is 14 residues. Germline V gene sequence: CDR1 SNHLY, CDR2 FYNNEI. CDR3 region: CASRQQGGMIPLHF. CDR3 sequence (DNA): TGTGCCAGCAGACAACAGGGGGGCATGATTCCCCTCCACTTT.

This chain connects TRBV6-2 or TRBV6-3 to TRBJ2-7, with no clear D. The CDR3 runs 16 residues. Germline CDR1 MNHEY, CDR2 SVGEGT. V lost 0 bases and J 1 base, leaving 13 bases between the germline ends. CDR3 DNA: TGTGCCAGCAGTTACTCTATCGGAGCCCCATCCTACGAGCAGTACTTC. Protein: CASSYSIGAPSYEQYF.

V gene TRBV4-1 combines with J gene TRBJ2-6, with 12 bases fitting TRBD1. J gave up 1 base and V 0 bases, and 13 bases lay outside the gene matches. CDR3 length: 22 amino acids. CDR1 MGHRA and CDR2 YSYEKL come from the germline V gene. CDR3 coding DNA: TGCGCCAGCAGCCAAGATCAGGGGGGGACAGGGGGCGCCGGGTCTGGGGCCAACGTCCTGACTTTC. Translation: CASSQDQGGTGGAGSGANVLTF.

Concerning this clone itself: Mismatch with germline at one junction end may stem from a read error. CDR3 DNA sequence: TGTGCCAGCAGGTTGGACGGGAACACTGAAGCTTTCTTT. This encodes CASRLDGNTEAFF. This chain joins TRBV5-4 and TRBJ1-1; D gene unclear. The CDR3 is 13 amino acids. Germline assignment: CDR1 SGHNT and CDR2 YYREEE (reference sequence).

J is TRBJ2-7 and V is TRBV30; 16 nucleotides line up with TRBD2. Trimming took 2 bases from V and 7 from J; bases not matched to a gene: 14. The CDR3 consists of 18 residues. Looked up from germline, CDR1 is GTSNPN and CDR2 is SVGIG (reference sequence). The CDR3 here is CAWSFPGLAGGPSREQYF. CDR3 coding DNA: TGTGCCTGGAGTTTCCCGGGACTAGCGGGGGGGCCGTCAAGGGAGCAGTACTTC.

The J gene is TRBJ2-5, the V gene TRBV20-1; D remains ambiguous. With 6 bases removed from V and 2 bases from J, the gap between germline ends came to 7 bases. CDR1 is DFQATT, CDR2 SNEGSKA, per germline (reference sequence). The CDR3 runs 11 residues. CDR3 region: CSAQDQETQYF. The CDR3 nucleotides are TGCAGTGCGCAGGATCAAGAGACCCAGTACTTC.

The CDR3 region has the DNA TGTGCCAGCAGCCCGAGGGCGGGGGCGAATTACACCGGGGAGCTGTTTTTT. Translation gives CASSPRAGANYTGELFF. The V call is TRBV3-1 (or the pseudogene TRBV3-2), the J call TRBJ2-2; tentative D call: TRBD2 (7 bases). This CDR3 contains 17 residues. CDR1 is LGHDT and CDR2 is YNNKEL in the germline V gene (reference sequence). V was pared by 4 bases and J by 3 bases, with 18 bases between.